This record covers a single T cell receptor (beta chain). These data are taken from a study of blood T cell repertoires in COVID-19. For the study at large: Samples came from the United States, Italy and Spain, spanning acute and convalescent COVID-19.

It was during active infection that Seattle patients were enrolled and then longitudinally followed. This table comes from immunoSEQ multiplex PCR, and its TCRdb copy is limited to in-frame clones, with some not included. The data show about 250,000 clones, more than 65% seen once. Unmatched junction bases numbered 5, after V lost 3 bases and J lost 5 bases. CDR3 length equals 15 residues. Germline values: CDR1 LNHDA, CDR2 SQIVND (reference sequence). The clonotype was recovered from an older person with COVID-19, enrolled during active disease. This rearrangement joins TRBV19 to TRBJ2-1, with 9 bases that match TRBD2. The sequenced material came from peripheral blood. CDR3 coding DNA: TGTGCCAGTAGTATTTTTCTAGCGGGAAACAATGAGCAGTTCTTC. It yields the protein CASSIFLAGNNEQFF.